Included here is one T cell receptor beta chain sequence, with context. Its binding antigen is unknown. In this CDR3 the conserved last residue, phenylalanine or tryptophan, is missing, so a read error is likely. After removal of 10 bases from V and 7 bases from J, the junction retains 10 bases not matched to a gene. The CDR3 is 13 residues long, ends included. The kept DNA is CDR3 alone, 39 bases in frame from the first base. CDR1 and CDR2 were assigned from the germline V gene (reference sequence) as LNHDA and SQIVND. The treatment or condition label here, explained by the study, means: in vitro stimulation with specific CMV peptide epitopes to enrich CMV-specific T cells. This specimen belongs to a study of T cell repertoires in cytomegalovirus infection (dated by TCRdb to the late 2010s). Broadly, across the study: The peptide stimulations were aimed at well-studied HLA-B-restricted epitopes as well as recently identified HLA-C-restricted CMV epitopes, whose presentation resists viral immunomodulation. Because public TCR beta signatures pointed to carriage of CMV infection together with the matching HLA type, the HLA type of each donor mattered for the analysis.

Paper-wide results and their limitations: Carriers of CMV infection plus the relevant HLA type were discriminated by the cumulative frequency of public TCR beta family members in the study cohort and in an independent approximately 340-donor cohort. The ex vivo response was dominated by HLA-C-restricted CMV-specific TCR beta clonotypes, which also provided the single most frequent clonotype in two of eight donors.

Data came from an Illumina HiSeq 1500. Clones were called with MiXCR by TCRdb after fastp trimmed the public reads at Q25, and only in-frame beta chains were retained. Each CDR3 protein appears once, grouped with its most common genes and DNA. This sample lists fewer than 650,000 distinct CDR3 sequences; under 45% were detected once. 48% of the sample goes to the ten largest clones. The sample here was cultured PBMCs, taken from culture after CMV antigen stimulation. The receptor comes from a human donor in good health (CMV status not recorded). Some clones in this sample may be carry-over from other donors' samples. In this chain, TRBV19 is recombined with TRBJ2-7; TRBD1 lines up with 10 middle nucleotides. The DNA sequence follows: TGTGCCACAGCCCCGACAGGGGGCTATGAGCAGTACTCC. Its coded protein is CATAPTGGYEQYS.